Listed below are T cell receptor beta chains from one sample, sequenced in a study of CD8+CD57+ T cells in acquired aplastic anemia. TCRdb called the reads again in MiXCR, with one record for every CDR3 protein. The table records 250,000 to 300,000 distinct CDR3 sequences, 45% to 65% of them present only once. Material: sorted CD4+, CD8+, or CD8+CD57+ T cells (not recorded which) from PBMCs. The receptors come from a human donor with aplastic anemia. CDR3s include the opening cysteine and the closing phenylalanine or tryptophan. Each record gives: V gene, D gene, J gene, clone size, CDR3 length, CDR3 protein, CDR3 DNA. D genes are given only for firm matches. Only part of the rows carry a size: once, few, many, or a class if the clone is expanded.

V: TRBV7-9
D: TRBD1
J: TRBJ1-4
size: -
length: 15
CDR3: CASSLNLQGKEKLFF
DNA: TGTGCCAGCAGCTTAAATCTACAGGGGAAGGAAAAACTGTTTTTT

V: TRBV7-9
D: TRBD2
J: TRBJ2-3
size: -
length: 17
CDR3: CASSVAGLAGSTDTQYF
DNA: TGTGCCAGCAGCGTAGCGGGACTAGCGGGCAGCACAGATACGCAGTATTTT

V: TRBV9
D: TRBD2
J: TRBJ2-3
size: once
length: 16
CDR3: CASSVSPGLASDTQYF
DNA: TGTGCCAGCAGCGTTTCTCCGGGACTAGCGTCAGATACGCAGTATTTT

V: TRBV5-4
D: TRBD1
J: TRBJ2-5
size: -
length: 15
CDR3: CASSRGTGGAETQYF
DNA: TGTGCCAGCAGCCGTGGGACAGGGGGCGCAGAGACCCAGTACTTC

V: TRBV7-8
D: -
J: TRBJ2-7
size: -
length: 17
CDR3: CASSPDQLGGGTCEQYF
DNA: TGTGCCAGCAGCCCAGACCAGCTAGGTGGCGGAACCTGCGAGCAGTACTTC

V: TRBV7-2
D: TRBD2
J: TRBJ2-5
size: -
length: 17
CDR3: CASSPGLAGGGLETQYF
DNA: TGTGCCAGCAGTCCCGGACTAGCGGGGGGAGGACTCGAGACCCAGTACTTC

V: TRBV7-6
D: -
J: TRBJ1-2
size: -
length: 15
CDR3: CASSPRRKGENGYTF
DNA: TGTGCCAGCAGCCCCCGCCGTAAGGGGGAGAATGGCTACACCTTC

V: TRBV3-1
D: TRBD2
J: TRBJ2-1
size: many
length: 13
CDR3: CASSPGGGLEQFF
DNA: TGTGCCAGCAGCCCGGGGGGGGGGCTTGAGCAGTTCTTC

V: TRBV7-9
D: TRBD1
J: TRBJ1-1
size: -
length: 14
CDR3: CASSLAPGGSEAFF
DNA: TGCGCCAGCAGCTTAGCCCCAGGGGGGAGTGAAGCTTTCTTT

V: TRBV20-1
D: -
J: TRBJ1-6
size: -
length: 11
CDR3: CSARDQANLHF
DNA: TGCAGTGCTAGAGATCAGGCAAACCTCCACTTT

V: TRBV7-9
D: -
J: TRBJ2-7
size: -
length: 15
CDR3: CASSLSTLGEYEQYF
DNA: TGTGCCAGCAGCCTATCAACTCTTGGGGAATACGAGCAGTACTTC

V: TRBV9
D: -
J: TRBJ2-3
size: -
length: 14
CDR3: CASSEGLSTDTQYF
DNA: TGTGCCAGCAGCGAAGGGCTAAGCACAGATACGCAGTATTTT

V: TRBV29-1
D: -
J: TRBJ1-2
size: few
length: 13
CDR3: CSVVVSETGGYTF
DNA: TGCAGCGTTGTGGTCAGCGAGACGGGGGGCTACACCTTC

V: TRBV6-5
D: TRBD2
J: TRBJ2-3
size: many
length: 12
CDR3: CGAGGDTDTQYF
DNA: TGTGGAGCGGGGGGGGACACAGATACGCAGTATTTT